This T cell receptor (beta chain) was found in a study of blood T cell repertoires in COVID-19. At the level of the study: The United States, Italy and Spain provided the acute and convalescent COVID-19 samples. T cells, B-cell-depleted T cells, or PBMCs supplied cDNA or gDNA.

J was trimmed by 6 bases and V by 4 bases; bases with no gene match: 4. The CDR3 runs to 13 residues. Produced via immunoSEQ multiplex PCR; TCRdb's table is partial and in-frame only. The sample holds about 200,000 clones, about nine tenths seen once. The receptor was derived from a man aged 18-30 years with active or convalescent COVID-19. The V and J genes are TRBV12-3 or TRBV12-4 and TRBJ1-2, with 8 bases identical to TRBD1. The specimen sequenced was peripheral blood. The CDR3 loop is CASSYAQGDGYTF. Here the CDR3 DNA reads TGTGCCAGCAGTTACGCACAGGGGGATGGCTACACCTTC.